What follows is one T cell receptor beta chain and its context. Trimming at V came to 6 bases and at J to 1 base, leaving 14 bases not matched to a gene. This CDR3 has 17 residues. Germline values: CDR1 SQVTM, CDR2 ANQGSEA. The sample is drawn from a study of blood T cells in healthy people across ages. Combining a sample-barcoded 5' primer with a J-beta primer mix, a second PCR ran for about 6 to 12 cycles. TCRdb re-derived calls from the 5' RACE reads in MiXCR, one entry per CDR3 protein. The sample lists 450,000 to 700,000 distinct CDR3 sequences, 25% to 30% seen once, with less than 20% in the top ten.

The origin of this receptor is an older woman in good health. The sequenced sample was blood. The chain combines TRBV29-1 with TRBJ1-1; 10 nucleotides agree with TRBD1. The CDR3 reads CSVVVRTGGAGNTEAFF. The CDR3 region has the DNA TGCAGCGTCGTAGTACGGACAGGGGGAGCTGGGAACACTGAAGCTTTCTTT.